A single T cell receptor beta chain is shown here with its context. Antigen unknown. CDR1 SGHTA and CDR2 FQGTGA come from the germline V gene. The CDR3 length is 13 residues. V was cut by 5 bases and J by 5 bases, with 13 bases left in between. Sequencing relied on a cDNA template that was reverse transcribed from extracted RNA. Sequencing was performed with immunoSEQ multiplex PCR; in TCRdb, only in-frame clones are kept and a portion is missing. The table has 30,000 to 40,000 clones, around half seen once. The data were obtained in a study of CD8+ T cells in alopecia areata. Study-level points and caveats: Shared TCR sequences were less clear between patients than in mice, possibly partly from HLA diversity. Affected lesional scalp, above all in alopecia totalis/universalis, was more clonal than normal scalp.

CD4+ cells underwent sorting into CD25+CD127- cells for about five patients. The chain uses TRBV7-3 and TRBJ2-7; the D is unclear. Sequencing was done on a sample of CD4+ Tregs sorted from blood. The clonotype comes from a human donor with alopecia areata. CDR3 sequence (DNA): TGTGCCAGCAGCCGATCCGGTGGGGACGAGCAGTACTTC. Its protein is CASSRSGGDEQYF.